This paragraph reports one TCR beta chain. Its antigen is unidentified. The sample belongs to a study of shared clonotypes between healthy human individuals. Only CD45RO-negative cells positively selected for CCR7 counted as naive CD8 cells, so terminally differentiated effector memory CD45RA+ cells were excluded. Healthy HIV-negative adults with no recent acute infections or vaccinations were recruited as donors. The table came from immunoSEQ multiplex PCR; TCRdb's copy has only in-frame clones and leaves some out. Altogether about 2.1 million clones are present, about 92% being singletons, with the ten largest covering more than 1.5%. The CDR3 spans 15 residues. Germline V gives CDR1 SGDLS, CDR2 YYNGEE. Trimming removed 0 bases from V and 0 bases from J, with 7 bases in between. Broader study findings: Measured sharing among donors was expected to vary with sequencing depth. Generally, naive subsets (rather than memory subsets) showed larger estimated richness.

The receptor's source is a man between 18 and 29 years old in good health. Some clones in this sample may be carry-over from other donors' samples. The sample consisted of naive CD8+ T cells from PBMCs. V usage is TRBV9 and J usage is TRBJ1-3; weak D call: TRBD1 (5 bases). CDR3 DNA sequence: TGTGCCAGCAGCGTAGCAGGGCACTCTGGAAACACCATATATTTT. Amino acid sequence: CASSVAGHSGNTIYF.